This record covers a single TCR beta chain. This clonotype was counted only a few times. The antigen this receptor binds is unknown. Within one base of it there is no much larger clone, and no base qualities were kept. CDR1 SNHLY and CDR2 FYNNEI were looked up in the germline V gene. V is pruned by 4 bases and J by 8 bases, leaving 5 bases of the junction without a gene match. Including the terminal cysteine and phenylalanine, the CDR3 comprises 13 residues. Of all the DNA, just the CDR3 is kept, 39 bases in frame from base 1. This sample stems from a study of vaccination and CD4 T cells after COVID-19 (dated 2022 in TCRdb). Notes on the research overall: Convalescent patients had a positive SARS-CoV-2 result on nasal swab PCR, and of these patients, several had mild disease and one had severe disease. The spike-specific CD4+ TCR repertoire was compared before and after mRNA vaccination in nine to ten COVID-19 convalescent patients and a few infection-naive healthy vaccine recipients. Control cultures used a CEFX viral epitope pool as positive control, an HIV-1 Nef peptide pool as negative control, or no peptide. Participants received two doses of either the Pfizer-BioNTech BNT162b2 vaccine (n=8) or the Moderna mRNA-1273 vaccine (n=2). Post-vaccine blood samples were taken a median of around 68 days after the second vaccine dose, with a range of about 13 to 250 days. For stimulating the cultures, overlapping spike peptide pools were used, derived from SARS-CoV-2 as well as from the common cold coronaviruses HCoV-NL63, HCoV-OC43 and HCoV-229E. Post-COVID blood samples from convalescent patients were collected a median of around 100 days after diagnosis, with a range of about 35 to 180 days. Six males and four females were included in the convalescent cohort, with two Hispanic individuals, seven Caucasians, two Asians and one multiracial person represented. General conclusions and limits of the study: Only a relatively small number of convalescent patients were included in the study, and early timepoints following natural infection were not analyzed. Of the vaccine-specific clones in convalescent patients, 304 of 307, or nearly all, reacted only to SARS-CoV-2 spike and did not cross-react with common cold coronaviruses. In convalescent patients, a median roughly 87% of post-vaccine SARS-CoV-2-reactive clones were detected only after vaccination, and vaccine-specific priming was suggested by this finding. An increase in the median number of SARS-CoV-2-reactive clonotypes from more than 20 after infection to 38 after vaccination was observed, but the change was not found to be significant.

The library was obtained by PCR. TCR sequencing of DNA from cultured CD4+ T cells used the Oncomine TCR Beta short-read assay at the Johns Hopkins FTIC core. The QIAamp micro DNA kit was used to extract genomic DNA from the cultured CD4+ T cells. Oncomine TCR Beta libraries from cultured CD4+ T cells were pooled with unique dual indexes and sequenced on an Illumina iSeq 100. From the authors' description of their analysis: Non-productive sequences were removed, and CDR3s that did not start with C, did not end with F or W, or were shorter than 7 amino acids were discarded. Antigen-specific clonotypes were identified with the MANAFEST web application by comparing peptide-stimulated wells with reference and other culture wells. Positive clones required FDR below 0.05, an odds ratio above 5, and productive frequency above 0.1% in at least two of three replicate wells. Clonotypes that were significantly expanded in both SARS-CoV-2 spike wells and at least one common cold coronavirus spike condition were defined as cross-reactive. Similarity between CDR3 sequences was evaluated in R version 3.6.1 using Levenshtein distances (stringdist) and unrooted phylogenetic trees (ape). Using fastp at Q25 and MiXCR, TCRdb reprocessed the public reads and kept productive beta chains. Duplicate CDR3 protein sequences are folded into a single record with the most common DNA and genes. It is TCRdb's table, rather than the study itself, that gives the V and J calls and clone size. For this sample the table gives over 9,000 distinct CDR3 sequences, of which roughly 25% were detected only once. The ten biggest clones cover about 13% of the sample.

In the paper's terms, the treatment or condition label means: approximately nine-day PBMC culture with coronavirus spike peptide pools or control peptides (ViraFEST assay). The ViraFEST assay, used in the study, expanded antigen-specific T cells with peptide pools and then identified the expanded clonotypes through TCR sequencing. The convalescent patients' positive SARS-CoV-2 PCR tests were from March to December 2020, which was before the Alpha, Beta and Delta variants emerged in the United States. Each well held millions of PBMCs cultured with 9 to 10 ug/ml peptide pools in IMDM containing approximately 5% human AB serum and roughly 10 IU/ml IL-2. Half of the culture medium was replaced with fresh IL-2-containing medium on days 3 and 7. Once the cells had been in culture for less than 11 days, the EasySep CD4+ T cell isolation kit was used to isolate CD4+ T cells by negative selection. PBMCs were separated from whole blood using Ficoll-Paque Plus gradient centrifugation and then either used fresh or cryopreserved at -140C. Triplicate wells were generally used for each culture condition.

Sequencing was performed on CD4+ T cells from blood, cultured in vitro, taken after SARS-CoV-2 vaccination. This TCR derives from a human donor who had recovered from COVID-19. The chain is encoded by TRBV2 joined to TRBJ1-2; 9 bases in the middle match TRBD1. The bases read TGTGCCAGCAGTGGGGACAGGGCATGGGGCTACACCTTC. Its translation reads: CASSGDRAWGYTF. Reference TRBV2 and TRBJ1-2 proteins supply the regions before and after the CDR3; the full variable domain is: EPEVTQTPSHQVTQMGQEVILRCVPISNHLYFYWYRQILGQKVEFLVSFYNNEISEKSEIFDDQFSVERPDGSNFTLKIRSTKLEDSAMYFCASSGDRAWGYTFGSGTRLTVV.